A few counts support the clone carrying this TCR beta chain. Followed over time, Seattle patients had been enrolled while infection was active. This sample is drawn from a study of blood T cell repertoires in COVID-19. For the study at large: PBMCs, B-cell-depleted T cells, or T cells provided the cDNA or gDNA that made up the material.

The data were produced by immunoSEQ multiplex PCR, yet TCRdb's version contains in-frame clones alone and is incomplete. Among nearly 110,000 clones listed, 76% were seen once. The CDR3 has 15 residues. Trimming removed 4 bases from V and 2 bases from J, with 15 bases in between. The germline V gene has CDR1 SGHRS and CDR2 YFSETQ. This sequence originates from a man of 80 years or more with COVID-19, enrolled during active disease. V usage is TRBV5-1 and J usage is TRBJ2-5; TRBD2 is a possible D gene (5 bases). Sequenced material: peripheral blood. CDR3 sequence: CASSPIARSQETQYF. The CDR3 DNA reads as TGCGCCAGCAGCCCAATAGCGAGATCGCAAGAGACCCAGTACTTC. The variable domain in full, completed from reference TRBV5-1 and TRBJ2-5, reads KAGVTQTPRYLIKTRGQQVTLSCSPISGHRSVSWYQQTPGQGLQFLFEYFSETQRNKGNFPGRFSGRQFSNSRSEMNVSTLELGDSALYLCASSPIARSQETQYFGPGTRLLVL.